This T cell receptor (beta chain) was identified in a study of blood T cell repertoires in COVID-19. Overall study: There were acute and convalescent COVID-19 samples, and they came from the United States, Italy and Spain.

Clones were read by immunoSEQ multiplex PCR, and TCRdb kept only the in-frame ones, dropping some. This table holds 100,000 to 150,000 clones, about 86% found once. The receptor comes from a woman aged 45 to 65 with acute or convalescent COVID-19. Sequenced input: peripheral blood.

CDR3 in amino acids: CASSIQPTGPLADTQYF. DNA for the CDR3: TGTGCCAGCAGCATACAACCGACAGGGCCCCTCGCAGATACGCAGTATTTT. The rearrangement uses TRBV27 and TRBJ2-3; 7 bases match TRBD1. V shed 6 bases and J 4 bases; nucleotides not matched to a gene: 16. The CDR3 extends over 17 amino acids. Germline lookup yields CDR1 MNHEY and CDR2 SMNVEV (reference sequence).